Below, 25 T cell receptor beta chains from the same sample are listed, as sequenced in a study of T cell repertoires in cytomegalovirus infection. MiXCR was run by TCRdb on the reads, yielding one entry per CDR3 protein. The sample holds a few hundred thousand distinct CDR3 sequences, almost 30% seen once. What these receptors recognize is not known. The starting material was cultured PBMCs, obtained from culture after CMV antigen stimulation. The origin of the receptors is a human donor in good health (CMV status not recorded). Some clones in this sample may be carry-over from other donors' samples.

V gene TRBV12-3 or TRBV12-4 combines with J gene TRBJ2-7, with 7 bases lining up with TRBD2. The CDR3 covers 16 residues. V was clipped by 6 bases and J by 5 bases; unmatched bases: 16. Here the CDR3 reads CASSRGVGSSGNEQYF. The CDR3 nucleotides are TGTGCCAGCAGCCGGGGGGTGGGGAGTAGTGGGAACGAGCAGTACTTC.

This chain connects TRBV12-3 or TRBV12-4 to TRBJ1-1, with D hard to call. The ends were cut back, 3 bases at V and 1 base at J, with 12 bases in the middle. The CDR3 consists of 15 residues. CDR3 amino acids: CASSFAGNTNTEAFF. The CDR3, as DNA: TGTGCCAGCAGTTTTGCAGGAAATACGAACACTGAAGCTTTCTTT.

The chain links TRBV7-6 to TRBJ1-6; D call uncertain. This CDR3 spans 17 amino acids. Trimming removed 5 bases from V and 7 bases from J, with 21 bases in between. Germline CDR1 reads SGHVS; CDR2 reads FNYEAQ. The CDR3 DNA reads as TGTGCCAGCAGCACCGGCGGAGGGTTAAGCGGAAATTCACCCCTCCACTTT. It encodes CASSTGGGLSGNSPLHF.

This clonotype was counted between two and nine times. This sequence joins TRBV10-3 and TRBJ1-2, with D possibly TRBD1 on 6 matching bases. This CDR3 is built from 14 residues. V dropped 7 bases and J dropped 8 bases, with 20 bases sitting between them. In germline, CDR1 is ENHRY, CDR2 SYGVKD. DNA of the CDR3: TGTGCCATCACCGGGGGCGGGGGAATCATCGGCTACACCTTC. Translation: CAITGGGGIIGYTF.

A few counts support this clonotype. This sequence joins TRBV7-2 and TRBJ1-3; D is unresolved. Germline V gene data show CDR1 as SGHTA and CDR2 as FQGNSA. Trimming pared 7 bases from V and 1 base from J, leaving 11 bases between. The CDR3 is made up of 14 amino acids. CDR3 DNA: TGTGCCAGCACCATTAGCGGGTCTGGAAACACCATATATTTT. Translation gives CASTISGSGNTIYF.

This clonotype appeared a few times. The chain carries TRBV7-2 and TRBJ1-6, with D possibly being TRBD1 (5 bases). The ends were cut back, 5 bases at V and 5 bases at J, with 10 bases in the middle. Germline lookup yields CDR1 SGHTA and CDR2 FQGNSA. CDR3 size: 14 residues. As DNA, the CDR3 is TGTGCCAGCAGCCCAGGGTCGAATAATTCACCCCTCCACTTT. Translating gives CASSPGSNNSPLHF.

Ten or more counts support this clonotype. This chain links TRBV7-9 with TRBJ1-2; perhaps TRBD1 as D (6 bases). Germline CDR1 is SEHNR and CDR2 is FQNEAQ (reference sequence). Between the trimmed V and J ends, which lost 5 bases and 4 bases, there was a span of 14 bases. This CDR3 region has 14 residues. The CDR3 sequence: CASSPVDSSYGYTF. The CDR3 bases are TGTGCCAGCAGCCCCGTGGACAGCTCCTATGGCTACACCTTC.

This clonotype was detected only a few times. The chain employs TRBV6-2 or TRBV6-3 and TRBJ2-3, with a possible D match to TRBD2 (5 bases). Trimming left V 8 bases short and J 6 bases short, with 15 bases between. Germline CDR1 reads MNHEY; CDR2 reads SVGEGT. The CDR3 runs 13 residues. The CDR3 here is CASYGGVADTQYF. CDR3 nucleotides: TGTGCCAGCTACGGCGGTGTAGCGGATACGCAGTATTTT.

V is TRBV7-9 and J is TRBJ1-2, with 8 bases lining up with TRBD1. With 4 bases clipped from V and 1 base from J, the junction kept 8 bases outside the gene matches. Germline V gives CDR1 SEHNR, CDR2 FQNEAQ (reference sequence). This CDR3 has 16 residues. The CDR3 DNA reads TGTGCCAGCAGCTCCGGACAGGGCCTAGATAACTATGGCTACACCTTC. This translates into CASSSGQGLDNYGYTF.

This clonotype was seen a few times. This chain links TRBV20-1 with TRBJ2-7; 7 bases are shared with TRBD1. The germline gives CDR1 DFQATT, CDR2 SNEGSKA (reference sequence). Germline trimming cut 6 bases from V and 5 bases from J; bases unmatched to any gene: 7. The CDR3 length is 12 residues. This CDR3 reads CSAKRGGNEQYF. The CDR3 nucleotides are TGCAGTGCAAAGAGAGGGGGCAACGAGCAGTACTTC.

J is TRBJ2-5 and V is TRBV7-2; TRBD2 aligns across 12 bases. The length of the CDR3 is 14 residues. Germline V CDR1 and CDR2: SGHTA, FQGNSA. The J segment lost 6 bases and the V segment lost 5 bases, leaving 4 bases of the junction unmatched. The CDR3 region is CASSASGRVQTQYF. The CDR3 DNA reads TGTGCCAGCAGCGCTAGCGGGAGGGTCCAGACCCAGTACTTC.

The chain is built from TRBV6-5 and TRBJ2-2; TRBD2 agrees at 9 bases. The J segment lost 3 bases and the V segment lost 7 bases, leaving 6 bases of the junction unmatched. CDR3 size: 15 residues. From germline, CDR1 is MNHEY and CDR2 SVGAGI. In DNA, the CDR3 is TGTGCCAGCACCGCGACTAGCGGCGACACCGGGGAGCTGTTTTTT. The encoded protein is CASTATSGDTGELFF.

This clonotype has just one count. The rearrangement links TRBV29-1 to TRBJ1-1; the D gene is possibly TRBD1 (6 bases). Trimming removed 6 bases from V and 0 bases from J, with 11 bases in between. CDR1 is SQVTM, CDR2 ANQGSEA, per germline. There are 13 residues in the CDR3. Here the CDR3 reads CSVLDSLNTEAFF. CDR3 nucleotides: TGCAGCGTCCTGGACAGCCTGAACACTGAAGCTTTCTTT.

The chain carries TRBV4-1 and TRBJ2-7, with TRBD2 identical over 12 bases. This CDR3 comprises 15 residues. After removal of 3 bases from V and 2 bases from J, the junction contained 2 bases not matched to a gene. Germline V gene sequence: CDR1 MGHRA, CDR2 YSYEKL. The CDR3 DNA is TGCGCCAGCAGCCAGGCTAGCGGGGGGGCCTACGAGCAGTACTTC. It encodes CASSQASGGAYEQYF.

The genes are TRBV7-2 and TRBJ1-2; 7 bases are a match to TRBD1. Germline loops: CDR1 SGHTA, CDR2 FQGNSA. CDR3 length: 18 amino acids. Unmatched junction bases numbered 21, after V lost 4 bases and J lost 7 bases. The CDR3 DNA reads TGTGCCAGCAGCTCAGGGGGTGGGGGATCCCCTATATTTCTTGGCTACACCTTC. Protein sequence: CASSSGGGGSPIFLGYTF.

This clonotype was found many times. CDR3 nucleotides: TGTGCCAGCAGCTTAGGCGGGGGGGAAGATACGCAGTATTTT. Amino acid sequence: CASSLGGGEDTQYF. The rearrangement joins TRBV7-3 to TRBJ2-3; 9 bases are shared with TRBD2. Germline V gene data show CDR1 as SGHTA and CDR2 as FQGTGA. The CDR3 extends over 14 amino acids. J lost 5 bases, V lost 2 bases, and 2 bases had no gene match.

This clonotype was observed at least ten times. The genes are TRBV12-3 or TRBV12-4 and TRBJ1-5; a weak D match, TRBD1 (6 bases). Trimming stripped 5 bases from V and 7 bases from J, with 15 bases between. This CDR3 has 14 residues. CDR3 residues: CASSPTGPTQPQHF. CDR3 DNA: TGTGCCAGCAGTCCTACAGGGCCAACACAGCCCCAGCATTTT.

In its sample, this clonotype was seen many times. The V and J genes are TRBV7-8 and TRBJ1-4; a possible D gene is TRBD1 (6 bases). The ends were cut back, 5 bases at V and 3 bases at J, with 10 bases in the middle. The CDR3 has 14 amino acids. Germline-derived CDR1 and CDR2 are SGHVS and FQNEAQ. The CDR3 sequence is CASSPQGPNEKLFF. CDR3 in DNA: TGTGCCAGCAGCCCACAGGGCCCTAATGAAAAACTGTTTTTT.

V is TRBV20-1 and J is TRBJ2-1; 11 bases agree with TRBD2. CDR1 is DFQATT, CDR2 SNEGSKA, per germline (reference sequence). V trimming: 4 bases; J trimming: 5 bases; junction bases outside the gene matches: 7. The CDR3 extends over 15 amino acids. The CDR3 sequence: CSATISGGAHNEQFF. CDR3 coding DNA: TGCAGTGCTACCATTAGCGGGGGGGCGCACAATGAGCAGTTCTTC.

This clonotype was counted only a few times. This chain uses TRBV7-2 with TRBJ1-2; tentatively, D is TRBD1 (6 bases). Germline CDR1 and CDR2: SGHTA and FQGNSA. CDR3 length equals 16 residues. V was pared by 4 bases and J by 0 bases, with 15 bases between. CDR3 residues: CASSWGAYLANYGYTF. CDR3 sequence (DNA): TGTGCCAGCAGCTGGGGGGCATACCTAGCTAACTATGGCTACACCTTC.

J is TRBJ1-4 and V is TRBV4-2; D ambiguous. The V end lost 0 bases, the J end lost 5 bases, and 7 bases lay between the germline ends. Germline V gene data show CDR1 as LGHNA and CDR2 as YNFKEQ. CDR3 length: 14 residues. This CDR3 reads CASSQEGPNEKLFF. The CDR3 coding sequence is TGTGCCAGCAGCCAAGAGGGCCCGAATGAAAAACTGTTTTTT.

This clonotype came up many times. The gene calls are TRBV7-2 and TRBJ2-4, with D unclear. CDR1 SGHTA and CDR2 FQGNSA come from the germline V gene. There are 14 residues in the CDR3. V dropped 3 bases and J dropped 0 bases, with 6 bases sitting between them. Here the CDR3 DNA reads TGTGCCAGCAGCTTCCGCCTAGCCAAAAACATTCAGTACTTC. Protein sequence: CASSFRLAKNIQYF.

The gene calls are TRBV28 and TRBJ1-3, with D possibly TRBD1 on 6 matching bases. Germline-derived CDR1 and CDR2 are MDHEN and SYDVKM. This CDR3 has 16 residues. Trimming shortened V by 5 bases and J by 0 bases, and 14 bases separated the two germline ends. The DNA of the CDR3 is TGTGCCAGCAGTAACTCAGGGGCCGGCTCTGGAAACACCATATATTTT. This codes for CASSNSGAGSGNTIYF.

This clonotype was observed a few times. The J gene is TRBJ2-3, the V gene TRBV12-5; TRBD2 matches at 9 bases. The V and J ends lost 5 bases and 4 bases, in that order; junction bases with no gene match: 10. From germline, CDR1 is LGHNT and CDR2 FRNRAP. The CDR3 is made up of 16 amino acids. This CDR3 reads CASGPGVAGAPDTQYF. The CDR3 coding sequence is TGTGCTAGTGGTCCCGGGGTAGCGGGGGCCCCAGATACGCAGTATTTT.

This clonotype was detected only a few times. The chain has TRBV6-2 or TRBV6-3 and TRBJ2-5; 9 nucleotides align to TRBD2. Germline assignment: CDR1 MNHEY and CDR2 SVGEGT. This CDR3 spans 16 amino acids. V shed 3 bases, J shed 5 bases, and the junction held 10 bases outside the gene matches. The CDR3 here is CASSYSAGGKGETQYF. The CDR3 nucleotides are TGTGCCAGCAGTTATTCAGCGGGGGGAAAGGGCGAGACCCAGTACTTC.